Reported below is one T cell receptor beta chain. Antigen: not known. This CDR3 is built from 15 residues. CDR1 and CDR2 from the germline V gene are LNHDA and SQIVND (reference sequence). V gave up 3 bases and J gave up 6 bases, with 14 bases separating them. The data originate from a study of PD-1 blockade in classical Hodgkin lymphoma. Study overall: Nivolumab dosing for patients was 3 mg/kg, administered intravenously every 2 weeks. Overall study findings and caveats: Repertoire difference causes, possibly disease activity or prior therapy, remain undefined. Baseline TCR diversity was reportedly lower in newly diagnosed patients than healthy donors.

Some clones are missing from TCRdb's copy, which holds only in-frame ones; the method was immunoSEQ multiplex PCR. The profile shows over 2,500 clones, over 55% of them singletons. Each patient's relapse followed autologous stem cell transplantation, and brentuximab vedotin exposure varied. The CD8+ T cells came from thawed PBMCs through magnetic negative selection. Classifying best responses yielded complete response, partial response or progressive disease. This chain uses TRBV19 with TRBJ1-4, with D possibly being TRBD1 (5 bases). Sample: CD8+ T cells from blood, taken at baseline. The receptor comes from a human donor with classical Hodgkin lymphoma. CDR3 DNA: TGTGCCAGTAGTATTCTCTATGGGGGGGATGAAAAACTGTTTTTT. This codes for CASSILYGGDEKLFF. Based on the CDR3 plus reference TRBV19 and TRBJ1-4, the full variable domain is DGGITQSPKYLFRKEGQNVTLSCEQNLNHDAMYWYRQDPGQGLRLIYYSQIVNDFQKGDIAEGYSVSREKKESFPLTVTSAQKNPTAFYLCASSILYGGDEKLFFGSGTQLSVL.